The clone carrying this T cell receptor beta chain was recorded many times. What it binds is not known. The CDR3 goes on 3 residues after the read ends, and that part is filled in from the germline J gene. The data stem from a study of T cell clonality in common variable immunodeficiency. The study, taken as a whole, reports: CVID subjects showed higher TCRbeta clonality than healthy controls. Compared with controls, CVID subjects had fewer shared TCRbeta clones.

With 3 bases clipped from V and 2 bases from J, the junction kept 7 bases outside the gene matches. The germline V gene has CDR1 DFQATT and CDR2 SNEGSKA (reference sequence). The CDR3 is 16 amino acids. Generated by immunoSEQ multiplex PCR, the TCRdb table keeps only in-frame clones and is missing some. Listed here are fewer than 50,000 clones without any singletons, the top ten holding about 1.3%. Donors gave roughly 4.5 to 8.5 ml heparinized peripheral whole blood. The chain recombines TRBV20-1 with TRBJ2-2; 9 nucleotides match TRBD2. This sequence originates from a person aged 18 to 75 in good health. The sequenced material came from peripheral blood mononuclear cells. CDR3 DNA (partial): TGCAGTGCTAGTGGGATAGCGGGAGCAAACACCGGGGAG. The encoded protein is CSASGIAGANTGE. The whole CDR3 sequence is CSASGIAGANTGELFF.